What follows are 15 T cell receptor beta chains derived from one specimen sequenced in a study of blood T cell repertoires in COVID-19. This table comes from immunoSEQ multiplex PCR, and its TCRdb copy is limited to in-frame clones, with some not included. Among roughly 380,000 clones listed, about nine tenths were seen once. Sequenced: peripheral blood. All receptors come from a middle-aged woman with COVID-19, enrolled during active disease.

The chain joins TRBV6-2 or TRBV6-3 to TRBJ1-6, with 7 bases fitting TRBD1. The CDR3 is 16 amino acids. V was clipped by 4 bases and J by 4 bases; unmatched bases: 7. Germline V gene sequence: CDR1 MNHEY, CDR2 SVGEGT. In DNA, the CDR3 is TGTGCCAGCAGTTCTTTTCCGGGACAGTATAATTCACCCCTCCACTTT. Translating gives CASSSFPGQYNSPLHF.

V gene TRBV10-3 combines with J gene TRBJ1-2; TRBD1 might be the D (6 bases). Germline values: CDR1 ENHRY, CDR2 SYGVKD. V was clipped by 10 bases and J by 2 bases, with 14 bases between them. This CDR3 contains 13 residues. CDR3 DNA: TGTGCCACCCAGGGGAGGGCAAACTATGGCTACACCTTC. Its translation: CATQGRANYGYTF.

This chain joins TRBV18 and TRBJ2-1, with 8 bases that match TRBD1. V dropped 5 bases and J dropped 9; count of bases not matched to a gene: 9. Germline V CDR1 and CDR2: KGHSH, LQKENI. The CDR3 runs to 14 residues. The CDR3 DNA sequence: TGTGCCAGCTCATCCACGAGACAGGGGAGTGAGCAGTTCTTC. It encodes CASSSTRQGSEQFF.

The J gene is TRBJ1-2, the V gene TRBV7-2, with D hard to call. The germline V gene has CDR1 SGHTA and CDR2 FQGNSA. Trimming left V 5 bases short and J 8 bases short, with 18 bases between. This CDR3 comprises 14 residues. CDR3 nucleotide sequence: TGTGCCAGCAGCCCTTCTTCTTCGGGTATAGGCTACACCTTC. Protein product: CASSPSSSGIGYTF.

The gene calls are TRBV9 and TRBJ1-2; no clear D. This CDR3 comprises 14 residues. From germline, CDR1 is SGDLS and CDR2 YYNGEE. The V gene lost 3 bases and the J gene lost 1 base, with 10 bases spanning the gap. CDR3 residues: CASSERQVNYGYTF. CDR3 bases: TGTGCCAGCAGCGAACGACAAGTTAACTATGGCTACACCTTC.

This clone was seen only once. The CDR3 protein is CASSLGGPANYGYTF. CDR3 sequence (DNA): TGCGCCAGCAGCTTAGGGGGCCCTGCTAACTATGGCTACACCTTC. The chain joins TRBV5-1 to TRBJ1-2; 7 nucleotides match TRBD1. The germline gives CDR1 SGHRS, CDR2 YFSETQ. The CDR3 length is 15 residues. Unmatched junction bases numbered 4, after V lost 2 bases and J lost 0 bases.

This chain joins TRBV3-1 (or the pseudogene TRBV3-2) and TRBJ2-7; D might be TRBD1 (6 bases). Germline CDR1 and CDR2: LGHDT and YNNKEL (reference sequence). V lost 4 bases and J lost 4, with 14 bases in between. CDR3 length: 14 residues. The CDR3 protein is CASSRGTLWYEQYF. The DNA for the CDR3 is TGTGCCAGCAGCCGAGGGACACTTTGGTACGAGCAGTACTTC.

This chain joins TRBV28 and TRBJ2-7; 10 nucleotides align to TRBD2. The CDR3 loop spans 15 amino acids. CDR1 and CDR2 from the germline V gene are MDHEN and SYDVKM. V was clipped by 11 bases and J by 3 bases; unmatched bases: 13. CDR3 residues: CAAGGASGGHYEQYF. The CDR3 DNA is TGTGCCGCCGGAGGGGCTAGCGGGGGCCACTACGAGCAGTACTTC.

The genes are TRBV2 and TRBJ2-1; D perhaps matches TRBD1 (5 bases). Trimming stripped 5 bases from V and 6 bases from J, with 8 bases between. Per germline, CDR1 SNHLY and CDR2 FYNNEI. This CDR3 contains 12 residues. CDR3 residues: CASSRDSNEQFF. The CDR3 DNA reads TGTGCCAGCAGTCGCGACAGCAATGAGCAGTTCTTC.

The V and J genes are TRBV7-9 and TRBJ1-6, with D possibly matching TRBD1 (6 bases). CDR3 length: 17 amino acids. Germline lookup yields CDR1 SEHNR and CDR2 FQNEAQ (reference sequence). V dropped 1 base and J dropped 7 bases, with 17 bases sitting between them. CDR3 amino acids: CASSLGIGGPENSPLHF. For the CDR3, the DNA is TGTGCCAGCAGCTTAGGGATCGGGGGGCCTGAAAATTCACCCCTCCACTTT.

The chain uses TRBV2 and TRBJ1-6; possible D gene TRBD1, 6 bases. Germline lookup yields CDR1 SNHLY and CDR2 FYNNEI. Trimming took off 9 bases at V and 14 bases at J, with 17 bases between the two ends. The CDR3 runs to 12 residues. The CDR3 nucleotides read TGTGCCAGTGAGGACAGCCTTGAGGCCCTCCACTTT. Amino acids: CASEDSLEALHF.

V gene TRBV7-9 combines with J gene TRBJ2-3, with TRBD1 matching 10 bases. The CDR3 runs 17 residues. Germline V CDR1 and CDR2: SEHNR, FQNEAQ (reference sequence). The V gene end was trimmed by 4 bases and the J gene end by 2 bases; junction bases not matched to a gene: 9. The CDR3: CASSSAETGGPTDTQYF. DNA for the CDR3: TGTGCCAGCAGCTCCGCAGAGACAGGGGGCCCCACAGATACGCAGTATTTT.

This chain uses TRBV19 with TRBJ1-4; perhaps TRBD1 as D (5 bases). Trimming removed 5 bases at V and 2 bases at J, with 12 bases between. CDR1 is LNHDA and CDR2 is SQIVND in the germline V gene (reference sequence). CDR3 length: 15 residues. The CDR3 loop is CASSPQAVTNEKLFF. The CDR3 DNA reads TGTGCCAGTAGTCCACAGGCAGTTACTAATGAAAAACTGTTTTTT.

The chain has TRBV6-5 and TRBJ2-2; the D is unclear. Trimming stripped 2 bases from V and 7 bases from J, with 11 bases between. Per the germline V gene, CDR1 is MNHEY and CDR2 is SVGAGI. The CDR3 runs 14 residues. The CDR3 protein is CASSYGSAVGELFF. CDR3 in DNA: TGTGCCAGCAGTTACGGATCGGCGGTCGGGGAGCTGTTTTTT.

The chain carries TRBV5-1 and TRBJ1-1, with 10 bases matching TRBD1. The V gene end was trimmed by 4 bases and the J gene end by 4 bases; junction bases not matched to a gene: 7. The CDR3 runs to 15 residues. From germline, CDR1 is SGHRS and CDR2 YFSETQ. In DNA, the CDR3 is TGCGCCAGCAGCCACGGGACAGGGGTGACCACTGAAGCTTTCTTT. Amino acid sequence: CASSHGTGVTTEAFF.